The next 16 T cell receptor beta chains were all read from a single sample in a study of technical replicates of blood from a handful of donors. Repertoires were generated with immunoSEQ multiplex PCR, while TCRdb's copy carries only in-frame clones and drops some. The table has more than 90,000 clones, 85% to 95% seen once; the top ten hold about 0.3%. Source material: T cells isolated from PBMCs. The receptors here all came from a human donor in good health.

This chain joins TRBV4-1 and TRBJ2-7; weak D call: TRBD1 (6 bases). This CDR3 is 12 amino acids long. Trimming shortened V by 3 bases and J by 4 bases, and 7 bases separated the two germline ends. Germline V lookup: CDR1 MGHRA, CDR2 YSYEKL. For the CDR3, the DNA is TGCGCCAGCAGCCACACAGGGTACGAGCAGTACTTC. Translated: CASSHTGYEQYF.

A single count supports this clone. CDR3 sequence: CASSRSRLNTEAFF. DNA of the CDR3: TGTGCCAGCAGCCGGAGTCGGTTGAACACTGAAGCTTTCTTT. The chain couples TRBV6-5 to TRBJ1-1; D uncertain. Deletions cut 6 bases from V and 0 bases from J, with 11 bases between. The CDR3 runs 14 residues. Germline V gene sequence: CDR1 MNHEY, CDR2 SVGAGI.

The rearrangement joins TRBV19 to TRBJ2-7; 8 bases map to TRBD1. This CDR3 contains 15 residues. After removal of 1 base from V and 3 bases from J, the junction contained 5 bases not matched to a gene. CDR1 and CDR2 from the germline V gene are LNHDA and SQIVND (reference sequence). CDR3 nucleotides: TGTGCCAGTAGTATAGGGACAGGGAATTTCTACGAGCAGTACTTC. Translation gives CASSIGTGNFYEQYF. The entire variable domain, with the rest obtained from reference TRBV19 and TRBJ2-7, is as follows: DGGITQSPKYLFRKEGQNVTLSCEQNLNHDAMYWYRQDPGQGLRLIYYSQIVNDFQKGDIAEGYSVSREKKESFPLTVTSAQKNPTAFYLCASSIGTGNFYEQYFGPGTRLTVT.

CDR3: CASSFSAGTWETQYF. CDR3 nucleotide sequence: TGTGCCAGCAGTTTTTCGGCAGGAACGTGGGAGACCCAGTACTTC. This chain joins TRBV6-1 and TRBJ2-5; D gene uncertain. Germline lookup yields CDR1 MNHNS and CDR2 SASEGT. This CDR3 comprises 15 residues. V lost 5 bases and J lost 5, with 18 bases in between.

The J gene is TRBJ2-1, the V gene TRBV11-3, with a possible D match to TRBD1 (6 bases). The CDR3 loop spans 16 amino acids. From germline, CDR1 is SGHNT and CDR2 YENEEA. V was trimmed by 1 base and J by 4 bases, leaving 14 bases between them. The CDR3 nucleotides read TGTGCCAGCAGCTTAGGCCTAGCTAGGGGGTACAATGAGCAGTTCTTC. Translating gives CASSLGLARGYNEQFF. Filled out from reference TRBV11-3 and TRBJ2-1, the complete variable domain reads EAGVVQSPRYKIIEKKQPVAFWCNPISGHNTLYWYLQNLGQGPELLIRYENEEAVDDSQLPKDRFSAERLKGVDSTLKIQPAELGDSAVYLCASSLGLARGYNEQFFGPGTRLTVL.

The rearrangement joins TRBV6-5 to TRBJ2-7, with D hard to call. Germline V gene lookup returns CDR1 MNHEY and CDR2 SVGAGI. This CDR3 region has 13 residues. V lost 2 bases to trimming and J lost 2 bases, with 7 bases between them. Here the CDR3 reads CASSYDLTYEQYF. The CDR3 nucleotides read TGTGCCAGCAGTTACGACTTAACCTACGAGCAGTACTTC.

The chain joins TRBV27 to TRBJ1-5, with 9 bases that match TRBD1. This CDR3 comprises 17 residues. Germline CDR1 is MNHEY and CDR2 is SMNVEV (reference sequence). J gave up 5 bases and V 2 bases, and 10 bases lay outside the gene matches. CDR3 sequence: CASSLAWDRVEDQPQHF. CDR3 coding DNA: TGTGCCAGCAGTTTAGCCTGGGACAGGGTAGAAGATCAGCCCCAGCATTTT.

The chain recombines TRBV6-6 with TRBJ2-5; D call uncertain. The J call may not be correct, given that the DNA end is closer to TRBJ2-7. The germline CDR1 and CDR2 sequences are MNHNY and SVGAGI (reference sequence). The CDR3 sequence is 12 residues long. CDR3 sequence reads: CASKEQTYEQYF. The CDR3 DNA is TGTGCCAGCAAGGAGCAGACCTACGAGCAGTACTTC.

V usage is TRBV18 and J usage is TRBJ2-1, with D perhaps matching TRBD2 (6 bases). V shed 8 bases and J shed 3 bases, with 14 bases lying between them. The CDR3 contains 14 residues. CDR1 and CDR2 from the germline V gene are KGHSH and LQKENI. The CDR3 DNA reads as TGTGCCAGCACTGGGACTGGCATCTACAATGAGCAGTTCTTC. Translated: CASTGTGIYNEQFF.

This chain uses TRBV7-7 with TRBJ2-7; D is undetermined. Trimming cost V 1 base and J 0 bases, with 4 bases left between them. From germline, CDR1 is SSHAT and CDR2 FNYEAQ (reference sequence). The CDR3 covers 13 residues. CDR3 nucleotides: TGTGCCAGCAGCTTAGGACTCTCCTACGAGCAGTACTTC. Amino acid sequence: CASSLGLSYEQYF.

This clone was counted many times. V is TRBV27 and J is TRBJ2-2; 8 nucleotides match TRBD1. This CDR3 contains 15 residues. Germline V gene data show CDR1 as MNHEY and CDR2 as SMNVEV (reference sequence). The J segment lost 7 bases and the V segment lost 5 bases, leaving 9 bases of the junction unmatched. CDR3 region: CASSGRGHRGGELFF. The CDR3 DNA follows: TGTGCCAGCAGTGGCAGGGGGCATAGGGGCGGGGAGCTGTTTTTT.

The chain links TRBV6-5 to TRBJ1-5; the D gene is possibly TRBD1 (6 bases). Germline V gene lookup returns CDR1 MNHEY and CDR2 SVGAGI. CDR3 length: 14 residues. Trimming left V 4 bases short and J 5 bases short, with 12 bases between. The CDR3 loop is CASSSTGLYQPQHF. Here the CDR3 DNA reads TGTGCCAGCAGTTCAACAGGGTTATATCAGCCCCAGCATTTT.

V usage is TRBV12-5 and J usage is TRBJ2-3; no reliable D call. This CDR3 is built from 11 residues. Germline values: CDR1 LGHNT, CDR2 FRNRAP. V lost 3 bases, J lost 6 bases, and 4 bases lay in between. The CDR3 DNA reads as TGTGCTAGTGGTTTATCTGATACGCAGTATTTT. The encoded protein is CASGLSDTQYF.

This clone was recorded once. The chain recombines TRBV6-4 with TRBJ2-1, with unresolved D. The CDR3 is 16 amino acids. The germline V gene encodes CDR1 MRHNA and CDR2 SNTAGT. V dropped 2 bases and J dropped 0 bases, with 11 bases sitting between them. The CDR3 region has the DNA TGTGCCAGCAGTGACCTAGGCGGTAGCTCCTACAATGAGCAGTTCTTC. Translating gives CASSDLGGSSYNEQFF.

The V gene is TRBV2, the J gene TRBJ2-4, with 10 bases matching TRBD1. The CDR3 length is 14 residues. J gave up 6 bases and V 7 bases, and 6 bases lay outside the gene matches. From germline, CDR1 is SNHLY and CDR2 FYNNEI. DNA for the CDR3: TGTGCCAGCAAGTCCCGGGACAGGGGAAACATTCAGTACTTC. Translation gives CASKSRDRGNIQYF.

In this sample, this clone turned up a few times. The rearrangement links TRBV15 to TRBJ2-2; D not resolved. This CDR3 comprises 14 residues. V lost 0 bases and J 5 bases, leaving 7 bases between the germline ends. Germline CDR1 and CDR2: LNHNV and YYDKDF (reference sequence). The CDR3 loop reads CATSRDKETGELFF. The CDR3 DNA follows: TGTGCCACCAGCAGAGATAAGGAGACCGGGGAGCTGTTTTTT.